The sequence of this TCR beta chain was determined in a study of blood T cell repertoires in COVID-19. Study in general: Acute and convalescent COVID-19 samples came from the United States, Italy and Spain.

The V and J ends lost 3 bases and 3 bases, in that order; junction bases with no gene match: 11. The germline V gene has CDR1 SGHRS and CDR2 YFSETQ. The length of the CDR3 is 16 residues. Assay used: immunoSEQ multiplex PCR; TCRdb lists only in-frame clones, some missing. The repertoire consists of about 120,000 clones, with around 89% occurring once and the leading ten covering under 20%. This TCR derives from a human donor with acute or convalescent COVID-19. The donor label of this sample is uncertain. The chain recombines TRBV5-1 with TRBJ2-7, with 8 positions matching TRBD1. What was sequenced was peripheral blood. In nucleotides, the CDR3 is TGCGCCAGCAGCTCTGTTGCCGGGACAGGAGGCTACGAGCAGTACTTC. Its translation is CASSSVAGTGGYEQYF.